This TCR beta chain was retrieved from a study of cytomegalovirus exposure and HLA in healthy donors. Overall study findings and caveats: A later analysis reportedly found that, within productive TCRs, an Asian-associated ancestry cluster had fewer N-insertions than the mean observed across the roughly 730 donors. Sequencing likely generated an artifact that appeared as a cluster of highly shared sequence variants. A later analysis associated 15,000 to 20,000 TCR beta sequences with HLA alleles at a 0.05 false discovery rate.

In the case of this clone: Its specificity is unknown.

The PCR contained 60 Vbeta and 13 Jbeta primers. The repertoire was sequenced with immunoSEQ multiplex PCR; TCRdb's copy has only in-frame clones and lacks some. This sample has about 110,000 clones; about 80% occur once, and the top ten carry less than 3%. The CDR3 runs 13 residues. Germline assignment: CDR1 SGHAT and CDR2 FQNNGV. V was shortened by 4 bases and J by 3 bases, with 10 bases between the two germline ends. The material sequenced was PBMCs. The receptor was isolated from a woman between 55 and 75 years old in good health and CMV-seropositive. The chain recombines TRBV11-2 with TRBJ2-7, with D perhaps TRBD1 (6 bases). The CDR3 loop is CASSSRTDYEQYF. The CDR3 DNA reads as TGTGCCAGCAGCTCGAGGACAGACTACGAGCAGTACTTC.